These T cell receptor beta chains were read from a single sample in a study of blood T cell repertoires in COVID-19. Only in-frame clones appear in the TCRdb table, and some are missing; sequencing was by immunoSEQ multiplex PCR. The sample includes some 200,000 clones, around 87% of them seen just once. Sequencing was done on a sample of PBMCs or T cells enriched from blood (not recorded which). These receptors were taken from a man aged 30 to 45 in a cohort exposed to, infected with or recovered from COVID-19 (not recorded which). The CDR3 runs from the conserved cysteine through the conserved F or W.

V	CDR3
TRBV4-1	CASSQDSLAGAFYEQYF
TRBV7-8	CASSMTGNANQPQHF
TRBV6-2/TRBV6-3	CASSYAGTGAYEQYF
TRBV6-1	CASSEGTGVFYEQYF
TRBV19	CASSIMGGSYEQYF
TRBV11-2	CASSRGGTGANVLTF
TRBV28	CASAGTGYTWYF
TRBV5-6	CASKLGGLNEKLFF
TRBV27	CASSFRASGVNEQFF
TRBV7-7	CASSLETGTGNSNQPQHF
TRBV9	CASSVEGEKLFF
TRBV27	CASSSSRDLGAGGYTF
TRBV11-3	CASSLTLNTEAFF
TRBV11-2	CASSLYEGRVHF
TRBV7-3	CASSFLTGSTDTQYF
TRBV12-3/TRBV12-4	CASSMTGGAPQHF
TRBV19	CASSDGTGNTYEQYF
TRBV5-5	CASSLPGQGDYEQYF
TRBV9	CASSFTSGIQETQYF
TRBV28	CAISSTGQTYEQYF
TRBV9	CASGRGGNTEAFF
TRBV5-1	CASSFDRVYEQYF
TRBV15	CATSRDRGGWTEAFF
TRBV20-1	CSAYRGGEQYF
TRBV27	CASSLSRDQPQHF
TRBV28	CASSTGGGQPQHF
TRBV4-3	CASSQELSWGYRERNTGELFF
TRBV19	CASSMDRGYTEAFF
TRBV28	CASSLAVSSGNTIYF
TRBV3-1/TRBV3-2	CASSQSPGLAGGLGEQYF
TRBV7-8	CASSATGSSYNEQFF
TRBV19	CASGQGLQHF
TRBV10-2	CASSEFPDEQYF
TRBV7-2	CASSSRLTGRRSYNEQFF
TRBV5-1	CASSPDGANYGYTF
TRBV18	CASSPLNSGIGDTQYF
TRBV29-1	CSVERLAVKTDTQYF
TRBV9	CASSPGLAGGPGTDTQYF
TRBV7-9	CASSLDGGRAIQETQYF
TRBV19	CASSIWGLAGLGNEQFF
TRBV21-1	CASSNPSWTGDDTEAFF
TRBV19	CASSIPGANYGYTF
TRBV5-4	CASRARGDSPLHF
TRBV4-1	CASSQRPIAGNTIYF
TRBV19	CASKGLLDTGELFF
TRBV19	CASSPGLYYEQYF